Detailed here is one T cell receptor (beta chain). Its antigen remains unidentified. With 60 Vbeta and 13 Jbeta primers, the PCR was carried out. Clones were read by immunoSEQ multiplex PCR, and TCRdb kept only the in-frame ones, dropping some. Seen here are about 160,000 clones, around 80% observed once, and the top ten hold approximately 2.4%. The sample comes from a study of cytomegalovirus exposure and HLA in healthy donors. Study-wide context: Of roughly 400 genotyped donors, 81% grouped in the Caucasian-associated ancestry cluster. General study results and limits: In most subjects, TCR beta sequences reportedly gave accurate predictions of HLA-A and HLA-B alleles. Altogether, around 160 TCR beta chains were recorded as cytomegalovirus-associated.

CDR3 length equals 14 residues. The V gene lost 6 bases and the J gene lost 5 bases, with 16 bases spanning the gap. Germline CDR1 reads LNHDA; CDR2 reads SQIVND (reference sequence). The clonotype comes from a female donor in good health and CMV-seronegative. J is TRBJ2-5 and V is TRBV19; a possible D gene is TRBD2 (6 bases). Sequenced input: PBMCs. CDR3 residues: CASSLRGMWETQYF. In DNA, the CDR3 is TGTGCCAGTAGCCTACGGGGGATGTGGGAGACCCAGTACTTC.